A single TCR beta chain is shown here with its context. Assay used: immunoSEQ multiplex PCR; TCRdb lists only in-frame clones, some missing. The sample contains roughly 52,000 clones, roughly 80% of which appear only once. These data belong to a study of blood T cell repertoires in COVID-19. Study-wide context: Sources were T cells, B-cell-depleted T cells, or PBMCs; the material itself was cDNA or gDNA.

Sequencing was done on a sample of peripheral blood. This TCR derives from a human donor in a cohort sampled during active or convalescent COVID-19.

CDR3 sequence reads: CASSLSDRVLDTQYF. CDR3 bases: TGTGCCAGCAGCCTATCGGACAGGGTCTTAGATACGCAGTATTTT. V gene TRBV5-8 combines with J gene TRBJ2-3, with 8 bases identical to TRBD1. Trimming cost V 4 bases and J 5 bases; bases outside gene matches: 9. Germline V gene data show CDR1 as SGHTS and CDR2 as YDEGEE. The CDR3 runs 15 residues.